The rows below give T cell receptor beta chains drawn from one sample of a study of blood T cell repertoires in COVID-19. Only in-frame clones appear in the TCRdb table, and some are missing; sequencing was by immunoSEQ multiplex PCR. The table lists some 87,000 clones, more than 65% of them singletons, with about 23% in the top ten. Sequenced sample: peripheral blood. These receptors were collected from a man aged 80 or over with active or convalescent COVID-19. The CDR3 runs from the conserved cysteine through the conserved F or W. A D gene is named only where the DNA matches it firmly. The size of a clone is reported for some rows only, either as once, few or many, or as a class for expanded clones.

TGTGCCTGGAGTGTACGCAGGGTTCCGAACGAGCAGTACTTC	CAWSVRRVPNEQYF	TRBJ2-7	-	-	TRBV30
TGCGCCAGCAGCCCCGGGACAGGGGCTGAAAAACTGTTTTTT	CASSPGTGAEKLFF	TRBJ1-4	-	TRBD1	TRBV4-1
TGTGCCAGCAGCTTCGAGACCGGGATGAACTATGGCTACACCTTC	CASSFETGMNYGYTF	TRBJ1-2	-	-	TRBV7-6
TGTGCCAGCAGCGTAGGAGGTAGCCGTGAAGAAAAACTGTTTTTT	CASSVGGSREEKLFF	TRBJ1-4	-	-	TRBV9
TGTGCTAGTGGTTTCCAGGGCGGACCCCAGCATTTT	CASGFQGGPQHF	TRBJ1-5	once	-	TRBV12-5
TGTGCCAGTATGGCCGGGGGGCGACTTGGCACTGAAGCTTTCTTT	CASMAGGRLGTEAFF	TRBJ1-1	-	-	TRBV19
TGTGCCAGCAGCGGCCTCAGGGGGCGACGAGAAAAACTGTTTTTT	CASSGLRGRREKLFF	TRBJ1-4	-	TRBD1	TRBV11-2
TGCGCCAGCAGCTTGGGTGGTCTAGGGGGCAATCAGCCCCAGCATTTT	CASSLGGLGGNQPQHF	TRBJ1-5	once	-	TRBV5-1
TGTGCCAGCAGCCAAGCTAGGGCTAGCGGGGGCAACACAGATACGCAGTATTTT	CASSQARASGGNTDTQYF	TRBJ2-3	-	TRBD2	TRBV3-1/TRBV3-2
TGTGCCAGCAGCTTGGCCCGGGTATGGCCTGAAGCTTTCTTT	CASSLARVWPEAFF	TRBJ1-1	-	-	TRBV5-6
TGTGCCAGCAGTTACCCTTCGGTGCAAGAGACCCAGTACTTC	CASSYPSVQETQYF	TRBJ2-5	-	-	TRBV6-2/TRBV6-3
TGCGCCAGCAGCTTGGACGGTCGCGGGAGAGAGACCCAGTACTTC	CASSLDGRGRETQYF	TRBJ2-5	few	TRBD2	TRBV5-1
TGTGCCAGCTCACCACGGGACACGCCGCCTTATTACAATGAGCAGTTCTTC	CASSPRDTPPYYNEQFF	TRBJ2-1	-	-	TRBV18
TGCGCCAGCAGCCAAGATTGGCAGGGGGATTCACCCCTCCACTTT	CASSQDWQGDSPLHF	TRBJ1-6	many	TRBD1	TRBV4-3
TGTGCCAGTAATCCAGCCGGGACAGGGTTCTACGAGCAGTACTTC	CASNPAGTGFYEQYF	TRBJ2-7	-	TRBD1	TRBV19
TGTGCTAGTGGTCCGGACTACCAAGAGACCCAGTACTTC	CASGPDYQETQYF	TRBJ2-5	-	-	TRBV12-5
TGTGCCAGCAGCCACGCAGACAGGGGGCACGGCGAGCAGTACTTC	CASSHADRGHGEQYF	TRBJ2-7	once	TRBD1	TRBV3-1/TRBV3-2